A selection of T cell receptor beta chains follows, all from one sample in a study of cytotoxic CD8 clonotypes in ibrutinib-treated CLL. This table comes from immunoSEQ multiplex PCR, and its TCRdb copy is limited to in-frame clones, with some not included. The sample lists 200,000 to 250,000 clones; 65% to 80% were seen once. The sample consisted of PBMCs, taken after 12 months of ibrutinib treatment. The receptors stem from a human donor with chronic lymphocytic leukemia. Each CDR3 is given without its conserved first and last residue. The order of the fields is V gene, J gene, clone size, CDR3 protein. Size is omitted from some rows. Given values are once, few, many or a class for expanded clones.

TRBV4-2	TRBJ2-1	.	ASSQDSAGGRRNEQF
TRBV29-1	TRBJ1-2	.	SVEDGRGVYGYT
TRBV30	TRBJ2-1	.	AWGPGGPNEQF
TRBV18	TRBJ2-5	.	ASSPSAQETQY
TRBV15	TRBJ2-7	.	ATSRGGDEQY
TRBV9	TRBJ2-1	.	ASSVGSGTSVLSSYNEQF
TRBV6-5	TRBJ2-7	.	ASSYSARGPYEQY
TRBV30	TRBJ2-7	few	AWGEQY
TRBV28	TRBJ2-7	few	ASSVYEQY
TRBV27	TRBJ2-2	.	ASSSPTGELF
TRBV30	TRBJ2-7	.	AWSEGGVGSYEQY
TRBV9	TRBJ1-6	once	ASSVESGGNSPLH
TRBV18	TRBJ2-2	.	ASSEIRGGNTGELF
TRBV4-1	TRBJ1-3	few	ASSQGDYSGNTIY
TRBV30	TRBJ1-1	.	AWNLQGATEAF
TRBV9	TRBJ2-1	few	ASSAGLAGSEQF
TRBV5-1	TRBJ2-1	.	ASTSGTANEQF
TRBV9	TRBJ2-7	.	ASERSYEQY
TRBV28	TRBJ2-1	few	ASGLGYNEQF
TRBV7-2	TRBJ1-1	few	ASGYRDRGTEAF
TRBV4-1	TRBJ2-5	few	ASSQGWTEQETQY
TRBV5-1	TRBJ2-5	.	ASSLVAASQETQY